A selection of T cell receptor beta chains follows, all from one sample in a study of shared clonotypes between healthy human individuals. Sequencing used immunoSEQ multiplex PCR; TCRdb keeps in-frame clones, though not all of them. The sample gives millions of clones, roughly 93% of which show up once; under 0.45% is in the top ten. The sample taken for sequencing was naive CD4+ T cells from PBMCs. Receptor source: a man in his late teens or twenties in good health. Some clones in this sample may be carry-over from other donors' samples. Both conserved end residues are part of each CDR3. Each record gives: J gene, V gene, D gene, clone size, CDR3 DNA, CDR3 protein. A D gene is named only where the DNA matches it firmly. Only part of the rows carry a size: once, few, many, or a class if the clone is expanded.

>TRBJ1-1|TRBV29-1|.|.
TGCAGCGCCCCGGACAGGAACACTGAAGCTTTCTTT
CSAPDRNTEAFF
>TRBJ2-2|TRBV11-2|TRBD2|.
TGTGCCAGCAGCTTAGCCCTAGCGGGTACCGGGGAGCTGTTTTTT
CASSLALAGTGELFF
>TRBJ2-5|TRBV2|TRBD1|.
TGTGCCAGCAGTGAATTGGGACAGGCCACCCAAGAGACCCAGTACTTC
CASSELGQATQETQYF
>TRBJ2-6|TRBV2|.|.
TGTGCCAGCCTCCCTCCTCCCGGGGCTGGGGCCAACGTCCTGACTTTC
CASLPPPGAGANVLTF
>TRBJ2-6|TRBV5-1|.|.
TGCGCCAGCAGCTTGTACCAGGGGAAGGGTGGGGCCAACGTCCTGACTTTC
CASSLYQGKGGANVLTF
>TRBJ2-1|TRBV5-1|TRBD2|.
TGCGCCAGCAGCCTCCGACTAGCGGCGCTCGATGAGCAGTTCTTC
CASSLRLAALDEQFF
>TRBJ2-3|TRBV29-1|.|.
TGCAGCGCCCGGAATTTTAAGGGTTTGAGCACAGATACGCAGTATTTT
CSARNFKGLSTDTQYF
>TRBJ2-1|TRBV27|TRBD1|.
TGTGCCAGCACCCAACCGGGACAGCTTAATGAGCAGTTCTTC
CASTQPGQLNEQFF
>TRBJ2-6|TRBV7-8|TRBD1|.
TGTGCCAGCAGCTTAACTCGACAGGGGATCTCTGGGGCCAACGTCCTGACTTTC
CASSLTRQGISGANVLTF
>TRBJ2-2|TRBV1|.|.
TGCACCAGCAGCCAAGATCGGAGGACGTGGGGCGGGGAGCTGTTTTTT
CTSSQDRRTWGGELFF
>TRBJ1-4|TRBV30|TRBD1|once
TGTGCCTGGAGTGTAAAGGGGGCCGAAAAACTGTTTTTT
CAWSVKGAEKLFF
>TRBJ1-1|TRBV29-1|.|.
TGCAGCGTTGCAGGGTTCGTCACTGAAGCTTTCTTT
CSVAGFVTEAFF
>TRBJ2-1|TRBV7-9|TRBD2|.
TGTGCCAGCAGCTTAGTAATAGCGGGAGATGTAAATGAGCAGTTCTTC
CASSLVIAGDVNEQFF
>TRBJ2-1|TRBV6-6|TRBD2|.
TGTGCCAGCAGTTACGAAGCGGGAGGGCCCTATGAGCAGTTCTTC
CASSYEAGGPYEQFF
>TRBJ1-1|TRBV15|.|.
TGTGCCACCAGCGCCCAAGCCCTCAACACTGAAGCTTTCTTT
CATSAQALNTEAFF
>TRBJ1-2|TRBV19|.|.
TGTGCCAGTAGTATCCCCGACGGTCGCTTAGACTACACCTTC
CASSIPDGRLDYTF
>TRBJ1-4|TRBV28|.|.
TGTGCCAGCAGCTCAGCTGGTCGACAGATTGAAAAACTGTTTTTT
CASSSAGRQIEKLFF
>TRBJ1-1|TRBV5-1|.|.
TGCGCCAGCAGCTTGGGGGGGCCCCCGAACACTGAAGCTTTCTTT
CASSLGGPPNTEAFF
>TRBJ2-1|TRBV11-3|.|.
TGTGCCAGCAGCCCACGCGGACAAGGCTCCTACAATGAGCAGTTCTTC
CASSPRGQGSYNEQFF
>TRBJ2-5|TRBV29-1|.|.
TGCAGCGTTGACTGGAGACAAGAGACCCAGTACTTC
CSVDWRQETQYF
>TRBJ1-1|TRBV29-1|.|few
TGCAGCGTTGAAAAACCGGACGGCGCCAGGGCTTTCTTT
CSVEKPDGARAFF
>TRBJ2-3|TRBV9|TRBD2|.
TGTGCCAGCAGCGCCAGCGGGAGAGGGAGCACAGATACGCAGTATTTT
CASSASGRGSTDTQYF
>TRBJ2-2|TRBV7-2|.|.
TGTGCCAGCAGCGCCTCACCGGGCGGGGAGCTGTTTTTT
CASSASPGGELFF
>TRBJ1-1|TRBV5-1|.|.
TGCGCCTCACGTGGGGAGAAAGCTTTCTTT
CASRGEKAFF
>TRBJ2-7|TRBV29-1|TRBD1|.
TGCAGCGTTGAAGGGTTAACAGGGGGGTCTGACGAGCAGTACTTC
CSVEGLTGGSDEQYF
>TRBJ1-1|TRBV11-3|.|.
TGTGCCAGCAGCTCCGGGGACACTGAAGCTTTCTTT
CASSSGDTEAFF
>TRBJ2-7|TRBV30|.|.
TGTGCCTGGAGTGCCACCTACGAGCAGTACTTC
CAWSATYEQYF
>TRBJ2-3|TRBV28|.|.
TGTGCCAGCAGTGCACGTCGAGATACGCAGTATTTT
CASSARRDTQYF
>TRBJ2-7|TRBV7-3|TRBD1|.
TGTGCCAGCAGCTCTGGGGGGACAGGATCCTACGAGCAGTACTTC
CASSSGGTGSYEQYF
>TRBJ2-1|TRBV9|.|.
TGTGCCAGCAGCTACCGAGGGGGCGGGAGGTCTGAGTACAATGAGCAGTTCTTC
CASSYRGGGRSEYNEQFF
>TRBJ2-3|TRBV25-1|.|once
TGTGCCAGCAGTGACCTCGGGGTAGAGCCCACAGATACGCAGTATTTT
CASSDLGVEPTDTQYF
>TRBJ1-4|TRBV5-8|.|.
TGTGCCAGCAGCTTGTTGCCCCAATCCGCAACTAATGAAAAACTGTTTTTT
CASSLLPQSATNEKLFF
>TRBJ2-1|TRBV2|.|.
TGTGCCAGCAGACGGGAGATAAGCGATGAGCAGTTCTTC
CASRREISDEQFF
>TRBJ1-2|TRBV18|.|.
TGTGCCAGCTCACCAGTGAGGGGGGAGAATGGCTACACCTTC
CASSPVRGENGYTF
>TRBJ1-1|TRBV13|.|.
TGTGCCAGCAGCTTCCGCCAAAGGAAAGCTTTCTTT
CASSFRQRKAFF
>TRBJ2-1|TRBV5-1|.|.
TGCGCCAGCAGCCCCACCGGGCCTTCCTACAATGAGCAGTTCTTC
CASSPTGPSYNEQFF
>TRBJ2-7|TRBV5-1|.|.
TGCGCCAGCAGCACGGACTATAAATACGAGCAGTACTTC
CASSTDYKYEQYF
>TRBJ1-1|TRBV7-6|.|.
TGTGCCAGCAGCTTAGGCGGGGGGGGCACTGAAGCTTTCTTT
CASSLGGGGTEAFF
>TRBJ2-1|TRBV5-1|.|.
TGCGCCAGCAGCTTCGACAGAGGCTATGGCAATGAGCAGTTCTTC
CASSFDRGYGNEQFF
>TRBJ1-3|TRBV28|.|.
TGTGCCAGCAGTTTGGCCGGGGGGGACACCATATATTTT
CASSLAGGDTIYF
>TRBJ2-5|TRBV6-6|.|.
TGTGCCAGCAGTTACTTCGGGGTAGAGACCCAGTACTTC
CASSYFGVETQYF
>TRBJ2-7|TRBV6-5|.|.
TGTGCCAGCAGTTACGGGGGCAGGGGATACGAGCAGTACTTC
CASSYGGRGYEQYF
>TRBJ1-6|TRBV28|.|.
TGTGCCAGCAGTTTAGGGAACGGTTATAATTCACCCCTCCACTTT
CASSLGNGYNSPLHF
>TRBJ2-3|TRBV5-1|TRBD1|.
TGCGCCAGCAGCTTGGTAGCGACAGGGCTCGCAGATACGCAGTATTTT
CASSLVATGLADTQYF
>TRBJ2-3|TRBV9|.|.
TGTGCCAGCAGCACCTTTGGAACAGATACGCAGTATTTT
CASSTFGTDTQYF
>TRBJ2-5|TRBV7-2|TRBD1|.
TGTGCCAGCAGCTTAGAGGGGGCGATCCAAGAGACCCAGTACTTC
CASSLEGAIQETQYF